These 10 T cell receptor beta chains were sequenced from one sample in a study of shared clonotypes between healthy human individuals. Produced via immunoSEQ multiplex PCR; TCRdb's table is partial and in-frame only. The data show approximately 600,000 clones, approximately 95% seen once. Naive CD8 cells lacked CD45RO and underwent positive selection for CCR7, leaving out terminally differentiated effector memory CD45RA+ cells. Sequencing used naive CD8+ T cells sorted from blood. Source of these receptors: a woman in her 30s in good health.

The chain has TRBV27 and TRBJ2-1; D is tentatively TRBD1 or TRBD2 (5 bases each). The CDR3 runs to 14 residues. Germline CDR1 reads MNHEY; CDR2 reads SMNVEV (reference sequence). V was shortened by 6 bases and J by 6 bases, with 15 bases between the two germline ends. The CDR3 nucleotides are TGTGCCAGCAGCGTCGGGACGGTTACCAATGAGCAGTTCTTC. It specifies CASSVGTVTNEQFF.

The genes are TRBV9 and TRBJ2-6; D assignment may be TRBD1 or TRBD2 (5 bases each). Deletions cut 0 bases from V and 4 bases from J, with 11 bases between. The germline CDR1 and CDR2 sequences are SGDLS and YYNGEE. This CDR3 region has 16 residues. CDR3 nucleotide sequence: TGTGCCAGCAGCGTAGCTGAGGGGCCAGGGGCCAACGTCCTGACTTTC. Translated: CASSVAEGPGANVLTF.

The V call is TRBV19, the J call TRBJ1-5; no reliable D call. The germline gives CDR1 LNHDA, CDR2 SQIVND (reference sequence). The ends were cut back, 10 bases at V and 5 bases at J, with 15 bases in the middle. The CDR3 is made up of 13 amino acids. This chain's CDR3 is CAISQAVYQPQHF. The DNA for the CDR3 is TGTGCCATCTCCCAGGCAGTGTATCAGCCCCAGCATTTT.

J is TRBJ1-5 and V is TRBV28, with D maybe TRBD1 (6 bases). From germline, CDR1 is MDHEN and CDR2 SYDVKM. The CDR3 is 13 amino acids. Trimming stripped 6 bases from V and 2 bases from J, with 8 bases between. The CDR3 DNA sequence: TGTGCCAGCAGACAGGGCCGCAATCAGCCCCAGCATTTT. Translation gives CASRQGRNQPQHF.

The chain joins TRBV6-5 to TRBJ1-2, with 7 bases identical to TRBD1. V was clipped by 5 bases and J by 0 bases; unmatched bases: 3. Germline CDR1 reads MNHEY; CDR2 reads SVGAGI. This CDR3 is 14 amino acids long. The CDR3 loop reads CASSPGTANYGYTF. The CDR3 bases are TGTGCCAGCAGTCCCGGGACAGCTAACTATGGCTACACCTTC.

A single count supports this clone. The rearrangement joins TRBV19 to TRBJ1-5, with no clear D. The CDR3 covers 15 residues. Germline lookup yields CDR1 LNHDA and CDR2 SQIVND (reference sequence). V lost 5 bases and J 2 bases, leaving 13 bases between the germline ends. The CDR3 spells CASSLMDGGNQPQHF. CDR3 nucleotides: TGTGCCAGTAGTTTGATGGATGGAGGCAATCAGCCCCAGCATTTT. The full variable domain, in which reference TRBV19 and TRBJ1-5 provide the parts outside the CDR3, is DGGITQSPKYLFRKEGQNVTLSCEQNLNHDAMYWYRQDPGQGLRLIYYSQIVNDFQKGDIAEGYSVSREKKESFPLTVTSAQKNPTAFYLCASSLMDGGNQPQHFGDGTRLSIL.

V gene TRBV28 combines with J gene TRBJ2-2; D is perhaps TRBD2 (5 bases). The CDR3 has 15 amino acids. Trimming took off 6 bases at V and 0 bases at J, with 11 bases between the two ends. The germline V gene has CDR1 MDHEN and CDR2 SYDVKM. The CDR3 loop is CASREEDANTGELFF. DNA for the CDR3: TGTGCCAGCAGGGAGGAGGACGCGAACACCGGGGAGCTGTTTTTT.

This clone showed up just once. The gene calls are TRBV19 and TRBJ1-5; D ambiguous. CDR1 is LNHDA, CDR2 SQIVND, per germline (reference sequence). V shed 8 bases and J shed 5 bases, with 10 bases lying between them. The CDR3 is 12 residues long. The DNA of the CDR3 is TGTGCCAGTGGTTACATCGATCAGCCCCAGCATTTT. Its protein product is CASGYIDQPQHF.

This chain uses TRBV28 with TRBJ2-7, with D possibly TRBD2 on 5 matching bases. Per germline, CDR1 MDHEN and CDR2 SYDVKM. V was pared by 0 bases and J by 0 bases, with 12 bases between. The CDR3 is made up of 16 amino acids. CDR3 in amino acids: CASSLWDLNGSYEQYF. The DNA of the CDR3 is TGTGCCAGCAGTTTATGGGACTTAAACGGCTCCTACGAGCAGTACTTC.

V gene TRBV6-5 combines with J gene TRBJ2-5; the match to TRBD1 covers 9 bases. This CDR3 region has 14 residues. The germline V gene has CDR1 MNHEY and CDR2 SVGAGI. With V trimmed by 5 bases and J by 4 bases, 5 bases remained unmatched. CDR3 sequence (DNA): TGTGCCAGCAGTGGGCCGGACAGGGGAGAGACCCAGTACTTC. Protein product: CASSGPDRGETQYF.